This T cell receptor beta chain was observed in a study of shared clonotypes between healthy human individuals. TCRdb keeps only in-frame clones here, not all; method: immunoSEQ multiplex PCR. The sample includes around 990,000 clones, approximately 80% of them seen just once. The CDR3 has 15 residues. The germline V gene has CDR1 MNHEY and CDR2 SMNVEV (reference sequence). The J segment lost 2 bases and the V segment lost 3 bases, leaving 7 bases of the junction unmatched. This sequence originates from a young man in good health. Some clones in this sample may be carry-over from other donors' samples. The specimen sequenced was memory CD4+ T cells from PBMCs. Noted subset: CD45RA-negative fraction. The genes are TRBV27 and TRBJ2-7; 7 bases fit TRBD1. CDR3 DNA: TGTGCCAGCAGTTTCTCGACAGGGAAGGCCTACGAGCAGTACTTC. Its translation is CASSFSTGKAYEQYF.